This TCR beta chain was recorded in a study of T cell changes during pregnancy in multiple sclerosis. The protocol was immunoSEQ multiplex PCR, while the TCRdb copy is restricted to in-frame clones and leaves out a portion. The data hold over 45,000 clones, with approximately 90% observed a single time. The CDR3 is 18 amino acids. Germline V gene data show CDR1 as LNHDA and CDR2 as SQIVND (reference sequence). Trimming took 6 bases from V and 4 from J; bases not matched to a gene: 13. The sequenced sample was peripheral blood, obtained in the first trimester of pregnancy. The chain employs TRBV19 and TRBJ2-6; 9 bases match TRBD1. This TCR was recovered from a female donor in good health, enrolled as a control in a pregnancy study. The CDR3 region is CASSRRDRVILGANVLTF. The CDR3 DNA reads as TGTGCCAGTAGCCGCCGGGACAGGGTGATACTAGGGGCCAACGTCCTGACTTTC.